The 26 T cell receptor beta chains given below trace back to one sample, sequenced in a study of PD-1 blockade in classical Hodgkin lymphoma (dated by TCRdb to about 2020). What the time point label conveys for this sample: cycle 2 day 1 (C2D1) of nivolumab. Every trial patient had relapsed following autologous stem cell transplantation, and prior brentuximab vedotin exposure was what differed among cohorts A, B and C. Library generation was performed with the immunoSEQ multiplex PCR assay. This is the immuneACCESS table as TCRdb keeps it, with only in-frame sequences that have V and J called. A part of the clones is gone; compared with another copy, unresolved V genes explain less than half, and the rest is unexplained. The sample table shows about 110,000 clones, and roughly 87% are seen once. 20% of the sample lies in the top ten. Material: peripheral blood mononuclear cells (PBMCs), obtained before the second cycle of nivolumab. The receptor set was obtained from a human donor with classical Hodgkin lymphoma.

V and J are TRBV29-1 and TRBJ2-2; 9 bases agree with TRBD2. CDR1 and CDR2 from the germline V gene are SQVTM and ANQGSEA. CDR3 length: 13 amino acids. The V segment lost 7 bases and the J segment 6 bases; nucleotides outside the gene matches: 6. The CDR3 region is CSGGTSFAGELFF. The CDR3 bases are TGCAGCGGTGGGACTAGCTTCGCCGGGGAGCTGTTTTTT.

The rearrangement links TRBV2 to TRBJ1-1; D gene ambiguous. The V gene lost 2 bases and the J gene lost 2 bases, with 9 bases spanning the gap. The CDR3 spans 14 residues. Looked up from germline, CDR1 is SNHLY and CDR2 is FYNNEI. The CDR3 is CASSEPFTNTEAFF. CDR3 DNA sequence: TGTGCCAGCAGTGAACCGTTCACAAACACTGAAGCTTTCTTT.

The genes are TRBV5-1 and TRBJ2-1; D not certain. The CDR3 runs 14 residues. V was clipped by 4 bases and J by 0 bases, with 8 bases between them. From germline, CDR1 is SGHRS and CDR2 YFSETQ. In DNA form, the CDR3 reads TGCGCCAGCAGCCGGTTTGACTCCTACAATGAGCAGTTCTTC. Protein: CASSRFDSYNEQFF.

CDR3 region: CASRKIAKNIQYF. The DNA of the CDR3 is TGTGCCAGCAGAAAAATAGCCAAAAACATTCAGTACTTC. The chain couples TRBV27 to TRBJ2-4; D not certain. The germline V gene encodes CDR1 MNHEY and CDR2 SMNVEV (reference sequence). The CDR3 totals 13 residues. V lost 6 bases and J lost 0, with 6 bases in between.

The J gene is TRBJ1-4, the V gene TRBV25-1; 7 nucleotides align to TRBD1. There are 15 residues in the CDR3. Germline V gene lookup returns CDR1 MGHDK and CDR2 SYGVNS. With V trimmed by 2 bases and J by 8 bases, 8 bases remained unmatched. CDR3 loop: CASSEPTTGREKLFF. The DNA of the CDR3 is TGTGCCAGCAGTGAACCGACGACAGGGCGGGAAAAACTGTTTTTT.

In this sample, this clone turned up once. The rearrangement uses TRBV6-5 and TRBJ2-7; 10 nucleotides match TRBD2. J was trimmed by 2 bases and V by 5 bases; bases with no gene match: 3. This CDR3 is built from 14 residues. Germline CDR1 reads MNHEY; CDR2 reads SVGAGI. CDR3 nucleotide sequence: TGTGCCAGCAGTCCCGGGACTAGCGCCTACGAGCAGTACTTC. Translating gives CASSPGTSAYEQYF.

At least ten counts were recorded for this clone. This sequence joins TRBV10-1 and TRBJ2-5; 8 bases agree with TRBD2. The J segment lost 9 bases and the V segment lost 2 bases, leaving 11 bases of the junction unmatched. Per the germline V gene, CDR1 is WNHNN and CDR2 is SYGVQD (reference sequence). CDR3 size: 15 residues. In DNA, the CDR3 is TGCGCCAGCAGTGAGGATCCGGGACTAGACTCCCCCCAGTACTTC. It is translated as CASSEDPGLDSPQYF.

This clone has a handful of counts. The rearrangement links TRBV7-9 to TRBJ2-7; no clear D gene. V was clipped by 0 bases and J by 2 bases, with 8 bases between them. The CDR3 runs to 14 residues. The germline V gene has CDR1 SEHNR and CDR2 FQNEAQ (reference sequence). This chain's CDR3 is CASSLAGITYEQYF. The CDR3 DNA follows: TGTGCCAGCAGCTTAGCGGGAATAACCTACGAGCAGTACTTC.

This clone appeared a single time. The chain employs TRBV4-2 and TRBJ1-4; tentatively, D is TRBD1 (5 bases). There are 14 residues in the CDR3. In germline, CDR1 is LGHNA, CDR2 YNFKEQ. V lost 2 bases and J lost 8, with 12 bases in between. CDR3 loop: CASSQPTDGEKLFF. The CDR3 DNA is TGTGCCAGCAGCCAACCGACAGATGGGGAAAAACTGTTTTTT.

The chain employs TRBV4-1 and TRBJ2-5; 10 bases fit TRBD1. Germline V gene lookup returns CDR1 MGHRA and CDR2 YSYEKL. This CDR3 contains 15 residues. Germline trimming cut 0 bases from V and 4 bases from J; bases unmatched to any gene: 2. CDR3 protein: CASSQDDRGRETQYF. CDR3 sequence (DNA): TGCGCCAGCAGCCAAGATGACAGGGGGCGAGAGACCCAGTACTTC.

DNA of the CDR3: TGTGCCAGCAGTATGGGACTAGCGAATGAGCAGTTCTTC. Amino acids: CASSMGLANEQFF. The V and J genes are TRBV27 and TRBJ2-1; 10 nucleotides match TRBD2. The J segment lost 7 bases and the V segment lost 5 bases, leaving 2 bases of the junction unmatched. The length of the CDR3 is 13 residues. The germline gives CDR1 MNHEY, CDR2 SMNVEV (reference sequence).

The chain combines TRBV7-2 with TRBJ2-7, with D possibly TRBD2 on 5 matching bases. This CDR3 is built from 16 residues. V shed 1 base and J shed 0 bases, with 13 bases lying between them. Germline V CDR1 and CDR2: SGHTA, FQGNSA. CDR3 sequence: CASSLGARGSSYEQYF. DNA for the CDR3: TGTGCCAGCAGCTTAGGGGCCCGTGGGAGCTCCTACGAGCAGTACTTC.

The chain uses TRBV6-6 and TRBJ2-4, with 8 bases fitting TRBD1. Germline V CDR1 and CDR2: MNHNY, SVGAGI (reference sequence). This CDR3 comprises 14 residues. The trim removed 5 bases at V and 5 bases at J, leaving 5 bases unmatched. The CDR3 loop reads CASSHTGQENIQYF. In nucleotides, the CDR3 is TGTGCCAGCAGTCATACGGGACAGGAAAACATTCAGTACTTC.

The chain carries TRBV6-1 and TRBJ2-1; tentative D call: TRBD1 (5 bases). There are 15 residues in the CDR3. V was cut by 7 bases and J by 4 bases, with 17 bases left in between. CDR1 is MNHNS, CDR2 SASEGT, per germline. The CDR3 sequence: CASNPTGTGYNEQFF. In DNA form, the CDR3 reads TGTGCCAGCAATCCCACAGGTACGGGTTACAATGAGCAGTTCTTC.

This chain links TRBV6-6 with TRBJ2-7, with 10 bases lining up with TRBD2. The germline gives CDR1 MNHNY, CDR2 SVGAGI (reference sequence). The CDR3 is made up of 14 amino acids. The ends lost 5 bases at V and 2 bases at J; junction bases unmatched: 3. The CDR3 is CASSPGTSAYEQYF. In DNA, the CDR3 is TGTGCCAGCAGTCCCGGGACTAGCGCCTACGAGCAGTACTTC.

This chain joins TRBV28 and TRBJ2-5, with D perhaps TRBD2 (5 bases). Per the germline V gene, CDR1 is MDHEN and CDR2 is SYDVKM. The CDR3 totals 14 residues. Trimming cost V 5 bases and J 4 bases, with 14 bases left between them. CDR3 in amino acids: CASSGGPGRETQYF. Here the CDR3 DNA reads TGTGCCAGCAGTGGCGGCCCGGGGAGAGAGACCCAGTACTTC.

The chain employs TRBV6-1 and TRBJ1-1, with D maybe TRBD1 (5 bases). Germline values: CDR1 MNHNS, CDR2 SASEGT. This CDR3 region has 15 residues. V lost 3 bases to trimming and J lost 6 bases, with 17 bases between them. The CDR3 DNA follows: TGTGCCAGCAGTGACGCCCAAACAGGTTCCCCTGAAGCTTTCTTT. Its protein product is CASSDAQTGSPEAFF.

DNA of the CDR3: TGTGCCAGCAGCTTAACCCTGTATGAGCAGTTCTTC. It translates to CASSLTLYEQFF. The rearrangement uses TRBV7-9 and TRBJ2-1; the D is unclear. CDR3 length: 12 amino acids. Trimming stripped 2 bases from V and 8 bases from J, with 7 bases between. Germline CDR1 reads SEHNR; CDR2 reads FQNEAQ (reference sequence).

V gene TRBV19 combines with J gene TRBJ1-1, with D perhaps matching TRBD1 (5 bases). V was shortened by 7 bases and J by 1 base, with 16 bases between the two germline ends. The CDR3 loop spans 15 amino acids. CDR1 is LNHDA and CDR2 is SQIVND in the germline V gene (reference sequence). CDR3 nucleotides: TGTGCCAGTACGCCCGCCGGGACGGCGAACACTGAAGCTTTCTTT. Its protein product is CASTPAGTANTEAFF.

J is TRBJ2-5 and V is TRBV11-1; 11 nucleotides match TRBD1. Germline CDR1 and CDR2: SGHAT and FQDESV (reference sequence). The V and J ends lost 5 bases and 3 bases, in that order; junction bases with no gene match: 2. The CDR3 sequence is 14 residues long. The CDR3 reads CASSRDRGEETQYF. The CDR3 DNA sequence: TGTGCCAGCAGCCGGGACAGGGGGGAAGAGACCCAGTACTTC.

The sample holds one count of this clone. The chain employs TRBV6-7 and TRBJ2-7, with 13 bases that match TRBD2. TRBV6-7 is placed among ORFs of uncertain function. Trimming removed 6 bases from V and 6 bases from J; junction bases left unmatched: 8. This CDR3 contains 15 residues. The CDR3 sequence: CASSLGLAGEGEQYF. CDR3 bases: TGTGCCAGCAGCCTAGGACTAGCGGGAGAGGGCGAGCAGTACTTC.

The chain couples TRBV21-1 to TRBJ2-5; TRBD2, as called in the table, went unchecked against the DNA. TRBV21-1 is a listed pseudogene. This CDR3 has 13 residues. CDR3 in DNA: TGTGCCAGCAGCAAGGGGGGTGGAGAGACCCAGTACTTC. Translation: CASSKGGGETQYF.

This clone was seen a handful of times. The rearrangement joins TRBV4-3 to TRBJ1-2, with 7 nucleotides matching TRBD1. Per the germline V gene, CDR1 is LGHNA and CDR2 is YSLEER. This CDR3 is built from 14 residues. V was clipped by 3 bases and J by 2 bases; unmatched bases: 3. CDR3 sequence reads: CASSHEDRNYGYTF. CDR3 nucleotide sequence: TGCGCCAGCAGCCATGAGGACAGGAACTATGGCTACACCTTC.

The CDR3 DNA follows: TGTGCCAGCAGTGAAGCGGGAGTTGGGAATGAGCAGTTCTTC. Protein product: CASSEAGVGNEQFF. This chain connects TRBV2 to TRBJ2-1, with a possible D match to TRBD2 (5 bases). Germline V lookup: CDR1 SNHLY, CDR2 FYNNEI. Trimming shortened V by 0 bases and J by 7 bases, and 10 bases separated the two germline ends. This CDR3 contains 14 residues.

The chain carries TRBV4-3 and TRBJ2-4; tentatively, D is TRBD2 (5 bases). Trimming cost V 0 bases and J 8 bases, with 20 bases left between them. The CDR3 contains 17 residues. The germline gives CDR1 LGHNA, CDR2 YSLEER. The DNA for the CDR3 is TGCGCCAGCAGCCAAGATCCTCGGCCGGGGTCAATGTACATTCAGTACTTC. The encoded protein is CASSQDPRPGSMYIQYF.

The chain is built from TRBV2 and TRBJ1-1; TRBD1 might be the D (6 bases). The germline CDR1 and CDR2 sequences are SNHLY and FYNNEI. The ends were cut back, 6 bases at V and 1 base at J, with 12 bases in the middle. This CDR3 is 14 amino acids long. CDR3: CASRIQGRNTEAFF. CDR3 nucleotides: TGTGCCAGCAGAATACAGGGTAGGAACACTGAAGCTTTCTTT.